A selection of T cell receptor beta chains follows, all from one sample in a study of T cell clones after liver transplantation. The repertoire was sequenced with immunoSEQ multiplex PCR; TCRdb's copy has only in-frame clones and lacks some. The sample carries around 100,000 clones, around 86% recorded once. The material was CD4+ T cells from blood, obtained before liver transplant. Source of these receptors: a human donor who received a liver transplant. Each CDR3 is given with its conserved first and last residue. A D gene is named only where the DNA matches it firmly. Part of the rows lack a size; the others show once, few, many or a class for expanded clones.

>-|TRBJ1-2|TRBD1|TRBV7-2
CASSLGQGIAGYTF
TGTGCCAGCAGCTTAGGACAGGGGATCGCGGGCTACACCTTC
>-|TRBJ2-7|-|TRBV27
CASSLRGRDLATRSYEQYF
TGTGCCAGCAGTTTAAGGGGCCGGGACCTCGCCACGCGGTCCTACGAGCAGTACTTC
>-|TRBJ2-7|-|TRBV5-5
CASSLTGKLSEQYF
TGTGCCAGCAGCCTTACAGGGAAACTCTCCGAGCAGTACTTC
>-|TRBJ2-5|-|TRBV9
CASSHPGRETQYF
TGTGCCAGCAGCCACCCGGGAAGGGAGACCCAGTACTTC
>-|TRBJ2-5|-|TRBV27
CASSLSTRPGQETQYF
TGTGCCAGCAGTTTATCGACCCGTCCGGGGCAAGAGACCCAGTACTTC
>-|TRBJ1-5|-|TRBV7-2
CASSPGGARNQPQHF
TGTGCCAGCAGCCCCGGGGGGGCCCGGAATCAGCCCCAGCATTTT
>-|TRBJ1-2|-|TRBV6-6
CASRQSSYGYTF
TGTGCCAGCAGACAGAGTTCCTATGGCTACACCTTC
>-|TRBJ1-2|TRBD1|TRBV18
CASSPTGGHGYTF
TGTGCCAGCTCACCAACAGGGGGACATGGCTACACCTTC
>-|TRBJ2-3|-|TRBV7-9
CASSPERGTDTQYF
TGTGCCAGCAGCCCCGAGAGGGGCACAGATACGCAGTATTTT
>-|TRBJ2-5|-|TRBV2
CASRLRGVPQETQYF
TGTGCCAGCAGGCTCAGGGGGGTACCCCAAGAGACCCAGTACTTC
>-|TRBJ2-5|-|TRBV9
CASSPMGGQETQYF
TGTGCCAGCAGCCCGATGGGGGGCCAGGAGACCCAGTACTTC
>once|TRBJ2-3|-|TRBV18
CASSPPRGTDTQYF
TGTGCCAGCTCACCACCGAGAGGCACAGATACGCAGTATTTT
>-|TRBJ1-2|-|TRBV7-9
CASSLPEGIYGYTF
TGTGCCAGCAGCTTACCTGAGGGAATCTATGGCTACACCTTC
>-|TRBJ2-3|TRBD1|TRBV11-1
CASSLEGAQGTDTQYF
TGTGCCAGCAGCTTAGAGGGGGCGCAGGGCACAGATACGCAGTATTTT
>-|TRBJ1-1|TRBD1|TRBV19
CASSINRGGNTEAFF
TGTGCCAGTAGTATAAACAGGGGTGGGAACACTGAAGCTTTCTTT
>-|TRBJ1-1|TRBD1|TRBV19
CASSLLTGENTEAFF
TGTGCCAGTAGTTTGTTGACAGGGGAGAACACTGAAGCTTTCTTT
>few|TRBJ2-3|-|TRBV9
CASSVANGGRTDTQYF
TGTGCCAGCAGCGTAGCTAATGGGGGGCGCACAGATACGCAGTATTTT
>-|TRBJ2-1|-|TRBV7-9
CASSFEGRGYNEQFF
TGTGCCAGCAGCTTCGAGGGCAGGGGCTACAATGAGCAGTTCTTC
>-|TRBJ2-6|-|TRBV7-8
CASSWPGFPGSGANVLTF
TGTGCCAGCAGCTGGCCAGGGTTTCCGGGCTCTGGGGCCAACGTCCTGACTTTC
>-|TRBJ2-1|-|TRBV10-1
CASSDEGEQFF
TGCGCCAGCAGTGATGAGGGTGAGCAGTTCTTC
>-|TRBJ2-3|TRBD1|TRBV30
CAWADRDIFDTQYF
TGTGCCTGGGCGGACAGGGATATTTTTGATACGCAGTATTTT
>-|TRBJ2-7|-|TRBV28
CASTGPGPYEQYF
TGTGCCAGCACCGGACCGGGTCCCTACGAGCAGTACTTC
>-|TRBJ1-1|-|TRBV19
CASATVMNTEAFF
TGTGCCAGCGCGACGGTCATGAACACTGAAGCTTTCTTT
>-|TRBJ2-3|-|TRBV5-1
CASLPGWGADTQYF
TGCGCCAGCTTACCGGGATGGGGCGCAGATACGCAGTATTTT
>once|TRBJ2-1|-|TRBV18
CASSPLSGGPSYNEQFF
TGTGCCAGCTCACCACTATCTGGGGGCCCAAGCTACAATGAGCAGTTCTTC
>-|TRBJ2-3|-|TRBV18
CASSPKDTQYF
TGTGCCAGCTCACCCAAAGATACGCAGTATTTT
>-|TRBJ2-5|TRBD2|TRBV5-8
CASSPGTSGRRQETQYF
TGTGCCAGCAGCCCAGGGACTAGCGGGAGAAGGCAAGAGACCCAGTACTTC
>-|TRBJ2-1|-|TRBV5-3
CARSLLVSWEQFF
TGTGCCAGAAGCTTACTAGTCTCCTGGGAGCAGTTCTTC
>many|TRBJ2-7|-|TRBV6-1
CASSEYRVSGEQYF
TGTGCCAGCAGTGAATACAGGGTGTCCGGGGAGCAGTACTTC
>few|TRBJ1-1|-|TRBV7-2
CASSNRQARTEAFF
TGTGCCAGCAGCAACAGACAGGCCCGCACTGAAGCTTTCTTT
>-|TRBJ1-6|-|TRBV2
CASSRTNHSPLHF
TGTGCCAGCAGTCGGACTAATCATTCACCCCTCCACTTT
>-|TRBJ2-3|-|TRBV18
CASSPLRTDTQYF
TGTGCCAGCTCACCACTTAGGACAGATACGCAGTATTTT
>-|TRBJ1-3|-|TRBV7-2
CASKDYSGNTIYF
TGTGCCAGCAAGGATTACTCTGGAAACACCATATATTTT
>-|TRBJ1-5|-|TRBV6-1
CATRTSLSPQHF
TGTGCCACTAGGACATCCCTCTCGCCCCAGCATTTT
>-|TRBJ2-1|-|TRBV18
CASSPPQGQHNEQFF
TGTGCCAGCTCACCACCGCAGGGCCAGCACAATGAGCAGTTCTTC
>once|TRBJ2-2|-|TRBV2
CASRTQGSGELFF
TGTGCCAGCAGAACCCAGGGGTCCGGGGAGCTGTTTTTT
>-|TRBJ1-4|TRBD1|TRBV5-1
CASSTHGTDNEKLFF
TGCGCCAGCAGCACGCACGGGACAGATAATGAAAAACTGTTTTTT
>once|TRBJ2-1|TRBD2|TRBV2
CASRPGLAGGSGHNEQFF
TGTGCCAGCAGGCCTGGACTAGCGGGGGGATCCGGGCACAATGAGCAGTTCTTC
>few|TRBJ2-7|TRBD1|TRBV5-1
CASSFAGTGKEEQYF
TGCGCCAGCAGCTTCGCTGGGACAGGGAAAGAGGAGCAGTACTTC
>few|TRBJ2-2|-|TRBV6-4
CASSDQSYGELFF
TGTGCCAGCAGTGACCAAAGCTACGGGGAGCTGTTTTTT